This section outlines one TCR beta chain sequence together with its context. Per the original methods: Quantification of nucleated cells was approximated via reference gene primer amplification. Repertoires were generated with immunoSEQ multiplex PCR, while TCRdb's copy carries only in-frame clones and drops some. From that table come the V and J calls and clone size; the DNA was used to work out D and trimming. This table holds roughly 230,000 clones, less than 90% found once. The data were obtained in a study of blood T cell repertoires in COVID-19. Study-level information: Acute and convalescent COVID-19 specimens originated in the United States, Italy and Spain. PBMCs, B-cell-depleted T cells, or T cells provided the cDNA or gDNA that made up the material.

CDR1 SGHKS and CDR2 YYEKEE come from the germline V gene (reference sequence). V lost 2 bases, J lost 4 bases, and 6 bases stayed unmatched. This CDR3 is 15 amino acids long. The clonotype was recovered from a man in his sixties or seventies with acute or convalescent COVID-19. The gene calls are TRBV5-5 and TRBJ2-5; 9 nucleotides match TRBD1. Material: peripheral blood. CDR3 DNA: TGTGCCAGCAGCTTCGGTGGGACAGGGTTAGAGACCCAGTACTTC. It translates to CASSFGGTGLETQYF.